Following are 10 T cell receptor beta chains from one sample sequenced in a study of T cell repertoires in cytomegalovirus infection. TCRdb independently ran MiXCR on the reads; one entry per CDR3 protein. The table records a few hundred thousand distinct CDR3 sequences, 25% to 35% of them present only once. These TCRs' antigens remain unknown. The specimen was cultured PBMCs, collected from culture after CMV antigen stimulation. All receptors come from a human donor in good health (CMV status not recorded). Some clones in this sample may be carry-over from other donors' samples.

This chain connects TRBV6-5 to TRBJ2-1; possible D gene TRBD2, 5 bases. The length of the CDR3 is 17 residues. In germline, CDR1 is MNHEY, CDR2 SVGAGI. V lost 5 bases to trimming and J lost 0 bases, with 17 bases between them. CDR3 DNA sequence: TGTGCCAGCAGTACCCGACTAACCGGTTCCTCCTACAATGAGCAGTTCTTC. Translating gives CASSTRLTGSSYNEQFF.

The chain uses TRBV12-3 or TRBV12-4 and TRBJ2-1; the D is unclear. The CDR3 totals 15 residues. V lost 6 bases and J 3 bases, leaving 15 bases between the germline ends. Here the CDR3 DNA reads TGTGCCAGCAGCCCCGCCCCGGCCGGCTACAATGAGCAGTTCTTC. This sequence encodes CASSPAPAGYNEQFF.

The chain combines TRBV6-2 or TRBV6-3 with TRBJ1-1; weak D call: TRBD1 (6 bases). From germline, CDR1 is MNHEY and CDR2 SVGEGT. CDR3 size: 15 residues. V lost 8 bases to trimming and J lost 1 base, with 17 bases between them. The CDR3 sequence: CASRQDGIKNTEAFF. The CDR3, as DNA: TGTGCCAGCCGACAGGACGGGATTAAGAACACTGAAGCTTTCTTT.

The chain links TRBV28 to TRBJ2-2; the D gene could be TRBD1 or TRBD2 (7 bases each). The V end lost 8 bases, the J end lost 5 bases, and 21 bases lay between the germline ends. Germline values: CDR1 MDHEN, CDR2 SYDVKM. The CDR3 sequence is 16 residues long. CDR3 nucleotide sequence: TGTGCCAGCCGCCTCCTAGGGAGGGGACAGACCGGGGAGCTGTTTTTT. It codes for CASRLLGRGQTGELFF.

The V call is TRBV7-3, the J call TRBJ2-2; 7 bases map to TRBD2. The germline V gene encodes CDR1 SGHTA and CDR2 FQGTGA. The CDR3 covers 15 residues. V shed 2 bases and J 5 bases; nucleotides not matched to a gene: 5. The CDR3 DNA follows: TGTGCCAGCAGCTTACGCGGGAGTTCGACCGGGGAGCTGTTTTTT. It codes for CASSLRGSSTGELFF. The variable domain in full, with the rest retrieved from reference TRBV7-3 and TRBJ2-2, is GAGVSQTPSNKVTEKGKYVELRCDPISGHTALYWYRQSLGQGPEFLIYFQGTGAADDSGLPNDRFFAVRPEGSVSTLKIQRTERGDSAVYLCASSLRGSSTGELFFGEGSRLTVL.

This clonotype was observed a single time. This chain links TRBV10-3 with TRBJ2-3, with D possibly matching TRBD1 (5 bases). CDR1 is ENHRY and CDR2 is SYGVKD in the germline V gene. Trimming stripped 4 bases from V and 1 base from J, with 18 bases between. The CDR3 totals 17 residues. In DNA form, the CDR3 reads TGTGCCATCAGTGGGTCATATTCGTTGACAGGCACAGATACGCAGTATTTT. It is translated as CAISGSYSLTGTDTQYF.

The V call is TRBV24-1, the J call TRBJ2-3; D is perhaps TRBD1 (5 bases). Trimming stripped 3 bases from V and 5 bases from J, with 8 bases between. Germline CDR1 and CDR2: KGHDR and SFDVKD. The length of the CDR3 is 13 residues. This chain's CDR3 is CATSDATEDTQYF. The CDR3 nucleotides are TGTGCCACCAGTGATGCGACAGAAGATACGCAGTATTTT.

This clonotype was seen many times. The CDR3 DNA reads as TGTGCCAGCAGTTTCGACCCTGGGACAGGCGACCATGAAGCTTTCTTT. Residues: CASSFDPGTGDHEAFF. The genes are TRBV6-2 or TRBV6-3 and TRBJ1-1, with 8 nucleotides matching TRBD1. CDR1 MNHEY and CDR2 SVGEGT come from the germline V gene. The CDR3 extends over 16 amino acids. V lost 4 bases, J lost 7 bases, and 14 bases stayed unmatched.

The rearrangement joins TRBV12-3 or TRBV12-4 to TRBJ2-7; 7 nucleotides agree with TRBD1. The CDR3 runs 15 residues. J gave up 1 base and V 5 bases, and 8 bases lay outside the gene matches. The CDR3 spells CASSLRDSDSYEQYV. The CDR3 coding sequence is TGTGCCAGCAGTCTCCGGGACAGCGATTCCTACGAGCAGTACGTC.

The chain is built from TRBV29-1 and TRBJ1-1; D gene uncertain. CDR3 length equals 13 residues. Trimming cost V 4 bases and J 0 bases, with 9 bases left between them. Germline V gene data show CDR1 as SQVTM and CDR2 as ANQGSEA. The CDR3 loop is CSVAATLNTEAFF. Here the CDR3 DNA reads TGCAGCGTTGCCGCGACCTTGAACACTGAAGCTTTCTTT.